This TCR beta chain was sequenced during a study of shared clonotypes between healthy human individuals. A remark on this clone: This same CDR3 is encoded by further DNA sequences in the sample.

The CDR3 sequence is 14 residues long. Trimming shortened V by 3 bases and J by 1 base, and 10 bases separated the two germline ends. The germline V gene has CDR1 KGHSH and CDR2 LQKENI. Libraries were prepared by immunoSEQ multiplex PCR; TCRdb keeps only in-frame clonotypes and omits some of them. This sample yields a few million clones, of which about 94% are seen a single time; roughly 0.13% belongs to the top ten. The chain has TRBV18 and TRBJ2-7; possibly TRBD2 for D (6 bases). The sequence was obtained from a man between 18 and 29 years old in good health. Sequenced sample: naive CD4+ T cells sorted from blood. Subset in this sample: CD45RA+ positively selected. The CDR3 loop reads CASSPRGSSYEQYF. CDR3 sequence (DNA): TGTGCCAGCTCACCTCGGGGGTCTTCCTACGAGCAGTACTTC.